The 17 T cell receptor beta chains below all came from one sample that was sequenced in a study of spatial heterogeneity in lung cancer. Study-level points and caveats: Expanded intratumoral alpha and beta TCR counts tracked tumor mutation counts.

TCRdb reanalysed the 5' RACE reads using MiXCR and keeps one entry per CDR3 protein. The sample holds about 9,800 distinct CDR3 sequences, approximately 58% seen once. Which antigens these TCRs recognize remains unknown. As to time point: sample taken at primary tumor resection. This material consisted of lung tumor tissue, taken at surgery. The receptors stem from a female donor with early-stage non-small cell lung cancer.

Points on this clonotype: This beta chain is a stray read from a library made for alpha chains; its abundance is not meaningful. This rearrangement joins TRBV6-5 to TRBJ1-4; D is ambiguous. Germline V gene lookup returns CDR1 MNHEY and CDR2 SVGAGI. This CDR3 comprises 14 residues. Between the trimmed V and J ends, which lost 0 bases and 11 bases, there was a span of 13 bases. CDR3 nucleotides: TGTGCCAGCAGTTACTCGACGGGCGGAGATAAACTGTTTTTT. It codes for CASSYSTGGDKLFF.

This clonotype has only a few counts. For a library built for alpha chains, this beta chain is a stray read; little rests on its size. The chain couples TRBV7-6 to TRBJ2-3; TRBD2 matches at 8 bases. There are 14 residues in the CDR3. Germline assignment: CDR1 SGHVS and CDR2 FNYEAQ. J lost 6 bases, V lost 5 bases, and 7 bases had no gene match. The CDR3 DNA sequence: TGTGCCAGCAGCGCCGGACTAGCTGACGATACGCAGTATTTT. Translated, it gives CASSAGLADDTQYF.

On this clonotype: This beta chain came through as a stray read in a library set up for alpha chains, and its size says little. This chain links TRBV7-9 with TRBJ2-1; tentatively, D is TRBD1 or TRBD2 (6 bases each). The CDR3 sequence is 13 residues long. CDR1 SEHNR and CDR2 FQNEAQ come from the germline V gene (reference sequence). Trimming stripped 4 bases from V and 7 bases from J, with 11 bases between. CDR3 in DNA: TGTGCCAGCAGCTATATAGGGGGGAATGAGCAGTTCTTC. Translated, it gives CASSYIGGNEQFF.

In its sample, this clonotype was seen a few times. Because this beta chain is a stray read in a library intended to capture alpha chains, its abundance should not be given much weight. The chain joins TRBV5-8 to TRBJ1-2; tentatively, D is TRBD1 (5 bases). Germline CDR1 is SGHTS and CDR2 is YDEGEE. CDR3 length: 15 residues. Between the trimmed V and J ends, which lost 0 bases and 3 bases, there was a span of 12 bases. The CDR3 is CASSLGQPGYYGYTF. Written as DNA, the CDR3 is TGTGCCAGCAGCTTGGGACAGCCGGGCTACTATGGCTACACCTTC.

This clonotype has just a few counts. Because this beta chain is a stray read in a library intended to capture alpha chains, its abundance should not be given much weight. This chain links TRBV11-2 with TRBJ2-1; D remains unclear. V was clipped by 2 bases and J by 4 bases, with 6 bases between them. Germline values: CDR1 SGHAT, CDR2 FQNNGV. CDR3 size: 13 residues. In DNA form, the CDR3 reads TGTGCCAGCAGCTTAAGCCCGTACAATGAGCAGTTCTTC. It codes for CASSLSPYNEQFF.

With respect to this clonotype: This beta chain appears as a stray read in a library generated for alpha chains; its size is not informative. The V call is TRBV20-1, the J call TRBJ2-3; 9 bases agree with TRBD2. The length of the CDR3 is 14 residues. V lost 4 bases, J lost 3 bases, and 5 bases stayed unmatched. Germline V CDR1 and CDR2: DFQATT, SNEGSKA (reference sequence). CDR3 sequence: CSAIPSGKTDTQYF. The CDR3 nucleotides are TGCAGTGCTATTCCTAGCGGGAAGACAGATACGCAGTATTTT.

In regard to this clonotype: This beta chain represents an off-target read in a library built for alpha chains; its size is of limited meaning. This chain joins TRBV20-1 and TRBJ2-7, with D possibly TRBD1 on 5 matching bases. Germline loops: CDR1 DFQATT, CDR2 SNEGSKA (reference sequence). Trimming took 6 bases from V and 2 from J, leaving 14 bases between them. This CDR3 contains 13 residues. CDR3 nucleotides: TGCAGTGCAAGCAACAGGCTAACCTACGAGCAGTACTTC. This sequence encodes CSASNRLTYEQYF.

A note on this clonotype: A library prepared for alpha chains yielded this beta chain as an off-target read; its size is of little meaning. This chain joins TRBV12-3 or TRBV12-4 and TRBJ2-4; 10 bases are a match to TRBD1. V shed 5 bases and J 0 bases; nucleotides not matched to a gene: 10. This CDR3 has 18 amino acids. The DNA for the CDR3 is TGTGCCAGCAGTCCGGGACAGGGGCGAGGATTAGCCAAAAACATTCAGTACTTC. This translates into CASSPGQGRGLAKNIQYF.

This clonotype was seen only a few times. This beta chain is an unintended read in a library built for alpha chains; its size means little. The chain combines TRBV29-1 with TRBJ1-2; no clear D gene. Germline CDR1 reads SQVTM; CDR2 reads ANQGSEA. V shed 5 bases and J shed 2 bases, with 6 bases lying between them. The CDR3 runs 11 residues. The CDR3, as DNA: TGCAGCGTTCAGACAAACTATGGCTACACCTTC. Translating gives CSVQTNYGYTF.

Points on this clonotype: This beta chain was picked up by a library intended for alpha chains and is off target, so its count carries little meaning. V gene TRBV12-3 or TRBV12-4 combines with J gene TRBJ2-5, with 13 bases identical to TRBD2. This CDR3 comprises 17 residues. Unmatched junction bases numbered 12, after V lost 6 bases and J lost 5 bases. The CDR3 is CASSWTSGGTKAETQYF. The DNA for the CDR3 is TGTGCCAGCAGCTGGACTAGCGGGGGAACTAAGGCGGAGACCCAGTACTTC.

This clonotype was recorded a few times. The library was built for alpha chains, so this beta chain is an off-target read and its size means little. The chain combines TRBV5-4 with TRBJ2-2, with 9 nucleotides matching TRBD2. J was trimmed by 7 bases and V by 1 base; bases with no gene match: 5. Germline V gene sequence: CDR1 SGHNT, CDR2 YYREEE (reference sequence). The CDR3 contains 15 residues. CDR3 DNA: TGTGCCAGCAGCTTGAGGGCTAGCGGGATCGGGGAGCTGTTTTTT. Translation gives CASSLRASGIGELFF.

As concerns this clonotype: This beta chain is a stray sequence in a library constructed for alpha chains; its clone size is not meaningful. CDR3 coding DNA: TGCAGTGCTGCCAGCGGCGGGAGGGCCGAGCAGTACTTC. Translated: CSAASGGRAEQYF. The V call is TRBV20-1, the J call TRBJ2-7; 9 nucleotides agree with TRBD2. The J segment lost 6 bases and the V segment lost 5 bases, leaving 8 bases of the junction unmatched. The germline gives CDR1 DFQATT, CDR2 SNEGSKA (reference sequence). The CDR3 contains 13 residues.

In the case of this clonotype: For a library built for alpha chains, this beta chain is a stray read; little rests on its size. The chain links TRBV13 to TRBJ2-7; 12 positions match TRBD1. The CDR3 extends over 18 amino acids. Germline lookup yields CDR1 PRHDT and CDR2 FYEKMQ (reference sequence). J lost 4 bases, V lost 4 bases, and 14 bases had no gene match. The CDR3 spells CASSWTGTGGAPRYEQYF. CDR3 coding DNA: TGTGCCAGCAGCTGGACCGGGACAGGGGGCGCGCCCAGGTACGAGCAGTACTTC.

Worth noting for this clonotype: A library prepared for alpha chains yielded this beta chain as an off-target read; its size is of little meaning. V usage is TRBV7-9 and J usage is TRBJ2-1, with TRBD1 identical over 7 bases. The germline V gene has CDR1 SEHNR and CDR2 FQNEAQ (reference sequence). The junction had 8 bases not matched to a gene; V was cut back by 2 bases and J by 7 bases. The CDR3 totals 15 residues. The CDR3 reads CASSLTDRVSNEQFF. In nucleotides, the CDR3 is TGTGCCAGCAGCTTAACCGACAGGGTATCAAATGAGCAGTTCTTC. The variable domain in full, completed from reference TRBV7-9 and TRBJ2-1, reads DTGVSQNPRHKITKRGQNVTFRCDPISEHNRLYWYRQTLGQGPEFLTYFQNEAQLEKSRLLSDRFSAERPKGSFSTLEIQRTEQGDSAMYLCASSLTDRVSNEQFFGPGTRLTVL.

Of note for this clonotype: This beta chain turned up in a library designed for alpha chains; as an off-target read, its abundance says little. V gene TRBV2 combines with J gene TRBJ1-1; a possible D gene is TRBD1 (6 bases). This CDR3 region has 14 residues. Trimming left V 6 bases short and J 4 bases short, with 15 bases between. Germline values: CDR1 SNHLY, CDR2 FYNNEI. DNA for the CDR3: TGTGCCAGCAGCTGGGACACCCGAGGCACTGAAGCTTTCTTT. Translating it yields CASSWDTRGTEAFF.

This clonotype was observed a handful of times. This beta chain turned up in a library designed for alpha chains; as an off-target read, its abundance says little. V usage is TRBV28 and J usage is TRBJ2-1, with TRBD1 matching 7 bases. Germline V gene data show CDR1 as MDHEN and CDR2 as SYDVKM. Unmatched junction bases numbered 12, after V lost 5 bases and J lost 8 bases. The CDR3 spans 15 residues. CDR3 amino acids: CASSISLTTGDEQFF. The CDR3 DNA sequence: TGTGCCAGCAGTATTTCCCTCACTACAGGGGATGAGCAGTTCTTC.

For this clonotype: For a library built for alpha chains, this beta chain is a stray read; little rests on its size. CDR3 protein: CASSLKGVGGDTQYF. In nucleotides, the CDR3 is TGTGCCAGCAGCTTGAAAGGGGTTGGGGGTGATACGCAGTATTTT. The chain links TRBV5-4 to TRBJ2-3; D may be TRBD1 or TRBD2 (5 bases each). From germline, CDR1 is SGHNT and CDR2 YYREEE (reference sequence). This CDR3 contains 15 residues. Trimming removed 1 base at V and 6 bases at J, with 15 bases between. Together with reference TRBV5-4 and TRBJ2-3, the CDR3 gives the full variable domain: ETGVTQSPTHLIKTRGQQVTLRCSSQSGHNTVSWYQQALGQGPQFIFQYYREEENGRGNFPPRFSGLQFPNYSSELNVNALELDDSALYLCASSLKGVGGDTQYFGPGTRLTVL.